One sample yielded the 14 T cell receptor beta chains listed below, sequenced in a study of blood T cell repertoires in COVID-19. The assay was immunoSEQ multiplex PCR, and TCRdb's table has in-frame clones only and misses some. The sample lists under 250,000 clones, approximately 86% occurring once. The specimen was peripheral blood. The source of these receptors is a woman aged 60-75 years who had recovered from COVID-19.

The rearrangement joins TRBV5-4 to TRBJ2-2; possibly TRBD2 for D (6 bases). Germline V gives CDR1 SGHNT, CDR2 YYREEE (reference sequence). V lost 0 bases and J 3 bases, leaving 9 bases between the germline ends. CDR3 length: 15 residues. The CDR3 DNA follows: TGTGCCAGCAGCTTGGGCGGGGAGGACACCGGGGAGCTGTTTTTT. Amino acids: CASSLGGEDTGELFF.

This clone was recorded only once. V usage is TRBV6-5 and J usage is TRBJ1-5; 8 bases agree with TRBD1. The germline V gene encodes CDR1 MNHEY and CDR2 SVGAGI. This CDR3 has 15 amino acids. V was clipped by 6 bases and J by 8 bases; unmatched bases: 12. The CDR3 DNA is TGTGCCAGCAGCCGAGGGACAGGCCCAAGGGAGCCCCAGCATTTT. This encodes CASSRGTGPREPQHF.

The rearrangement joins TRBV7-2 to TRBJ1-3; 7 bases agree with TRBD1. CDR1 SGHTA and CDR2 FQGNSA come from the germline V gene. The length of the CDR3 is 17 residues. Unmatched junction bases numbered 10, after V lost 3 bases and J lost 2 bases. For the CDR3, the DNA is TGTGCCAGCAGCTTCCTAGGGGGACAGAACCCTGGAAACACCATATATTTT. This translates into CASSFLGGQNPGNTIYF. Variable domain in full (rest from reference TRBV7-2 and TRBJ1-3): GAGVSQSPSNKVTEKGKDVELRCDPISGHTALYWYRQSLGQGLEFLIYFQGNSAPDKSGLPSDRFSAERTGGSVSTLTIQRTQQEDSAVYLCASSFLGGQNPGNTIYFGEGSWLTVV.

V and J are TRBV13 and TRBJ2-1; D may be TRBD2 (6 bases). The CDR3 runs to 14 residues. The V end was cut by 3 bases, the J end by 8 bases, with 14 bases between. Germline CDR1 and CDR2: PRHDT and FYEKMQ (reference sequence). CDR3 protein: CASSLAEGWDEQFF. Written as DNA, the CDR3 is TGTGCCAGCAGCTTGGCGGAGGGGTGGGATGAGCAGTTCTTC.

The rearrangement links TRBV7-2 to TRBJ1-5; 8 bases are a match to TRBD1. Per the germline V gene, CDR1 is SGHTA and CDR2 is FQGNSA. The CDR3 has 15 amino acids. The V segment lost 4 bases and the J segment 3 bases; nucleotides outside the gene matches: 5. The CDR3: CASSSRTGYNQPQHF. Here the CDR3 DNA reads TGTGCCAGCAGCTCAAGGACAGGGTACAATCAGCCCCAGCATTTT.

The V gene is TRBV19, the J gene TRBJ1-3; D is ambiguous. Trimming left V 6 bases short and J 0 bases short, with 9 bases between. The length of the CDR3 is 14 residues. Germline assignment: CDR1 LNHDA and CDR2 SQIVND (reference sequence). The CDR3 sequence is CASRITSSGNTIYF. The CDR3 coding sequence is TGTGCCAGTAGGATCACCAGCTCTGGAAACACCATATATTTT. Together with reference TRBV19 and TRBJ1-3, the CDR3 gives the full variable domain: DGGITQSPKYLFRKEGQNVTLSCEQNLNHDAMYWYRQDPGQGLRLIYYSQIVNDFQKGDIAEGYSVSREKKESFPLTVTSAQKNPTAFYLCASRITSSGNTIYFGEGSWLTVV.

V is TRBV7-3 and J is TRBJ2-1, with D possibly being TRBD2 (5 bases). The V and J ends lost 1 base and 4 bases respectively, with 11 bases between them. Per germline, CDR1 SGHTA and CDR2 FQGTGA. The CDR3 covers 15 residues. CDR3 amino acids: CASSLIGREYNEQFF. In DNA form, the CDR3 reads TGTGCCAGCAGCTTAATTGGTCGGGAATACAATGAGCAGTTCTTC.

The rearrangement uses TRBV27 and TRBJ2-7, with D possibly being TRBD2 (6 bases). Trimming stripped 4 bases from V and 1 base from J, with 11 bases between. Per germline, CDR1 MNHEY and CDR2 SMNVEV (reference sequence). This CDR3 has 14 residues. The CDR3 loop is CASSSRGSSYEQYF. CDR3 in DNA: TGTGCCAGCAGTTCTCGGGGGTCATCCTACGAGCAGTACTTC.

This rearrangement joins TRBV6-6 to TRBJ1-2; perhaps TRBD1 as D (6 bases). The V gene lost 2 bases and the J gene lost 1 base, with 8 bases spanning the gap. Germline CDR1 is MNHNY and CDR2 is SVGAGI (reference sequence). The CDR3 length is 14 residues. Here the CDR3 DNA reads TGTGCCAGCAGTTACGGGACACTTAACTATGGCTACACCTTC. This translates into CASSYGTLNYGYTF.

This chain uses TRBV5-8 with TRBJ2-5, with 7 bases matching TRBD2. The V gene's germline CDR1 is SGHTS and CDR2 YDEGEE. Losses at the gene ends were 0 bases for V and 1 base for J; bases not matched to a gene: 9. The CDR3 is 17 residues long. CDR3 DNA: TGTGCCAGCAGCTTGGGGCTAGGGGAGGGGAGCCAAGAGACCCAGTACTTC. This sequence encodes CASSLGLGEGSQETQYF.

This clone was counted only a few times. CDR3 in amino acids: CASTAAGTGKYEQYF. The CDR3 bases are TGTGCCAGCACTGCCGCCGGGACAGGAAAGTACGAGCAGTACTTC. The chain couples TRBV28 to TRBJ2-7, with 8 bases fitting TRBD1. The CDR3 has 15 residues. V trimming: 7 bases; J trimming: 4 bases; junction bases outside the gene matches: 12. CDR1 is MDHEN and CDR2 is SYDVKM in the germline V gene.

This chain links TRBV19 with TRBJ2-5, with D perhaps TRBD2 (6 bases). This CDR3 contains 15 residues. With 6 bases removed from V and 1 base from J, the gap between germline ends came to 15 bases. Per germline, CDR1 LNHDA and CDR2 SQIVND (reference sequence). The CDR3: CASSLAMGGQETQYF. Here the CDR3 DNA reads TGTGCCAGTAGCCTAGCCATGGGGGGCCAAGAGACCCAGTACTTC.

This clone has more than one count but fewer than ten. For the CDR3, the DNA is TGCAGCGTTGAAATCGGGGGGGGCACAGATACGCAGTATTTT. This encodes CSVEIGGGTDTQYF. This chain uses TRBV29-1 with TRBJ2-3; 8 bases agree with TRBD2. Per the germline V gene, CDR1 is SQVTM and CDR2 is ANQGSEA. The CDR3 runs to 14 residues. V shed 2 bases and J 1 base; nucleotides not matched to a gene: 2.

This chain joins TRBV7-2 and TRBJ1-2, with TRBD1 matching over 7 bases. Germline-derived CDR1 and CDR2 are SGHTA and FQGNSA. This CDR3 has 15 residues. With 5 bases clipped from V and 8 bases from J, the junction kept 14 bases outside the gene matches. The CDR3: CASSPAGQAPYGYTF. CDR3 DNA: TGTGCCAGCAGCCCTGCCGGACAGGCCCCCTACGGCTACACCTTC.